The next 24 T cell receptor beta chains were all read from a single sample in a study of spatial heterogeneity in lung cancer. Time point here: sample taken at primary tumor resection. Tumor, nontumor lung or frozen PBMC supplied whole RNA, sequenced without sorting. TCRdb called the 5' RACE reads again in MiXCR, with one record for every CDR3 protein. The sample includes tens of thousands of distinct CDR3 sequences, about an eighth of them seen just once. Source: PBMCs, taken at surgery. Receptors originate from a male donor with early-stage non-small cell lung cancer.

To note about this clonotype: One end of the junction varies from germline; a read error may be responsible. The genes are TRBV18 and TRBJ2-1; TRBD2 matches 7 bases. Germline V lookup: CDR1 KGHSH, CDR2 LQKENI. The CDR3 has 16 residues. The chain's CDR3 is CVSSPPREASYNEQFF. The CDR3 coding sequence is TGTGTCAGCTCACCACCCCGGGAGGCCTCCTACAATGAGCAGTTCTTC.

This clonotype was counted at least ten times. The chain combines TRBV5-4 with TRBJ1-1; 9 positions agree with TRBD1. Trimming removed 5 bases from V and 6 bases from J; junction bases left unmatched: 8. Germline CDR1 is SGHNT and CDR2 is YYREEE (reference sequence). CDR3 length: 14 amino acids. CDR3 sequence (DNA): TGTGCCAGCAGTTCCGGGACAGGGTTCCCTGAAGCTTTCTTT. Translating gives CASSSGTGFPEAFF.

The CDR3 nucleotides read TGTGCCAGCAGCCCCCGACTGGTCTCAGGGGAGCAGTACTTC. Translated: CASSPRLVSGEQYF. The rearrangement joins TRBV12-3 or TRBV12-4 to TRBJ2-7; a weak D match, TRBD1 (5 bases). Trimming removed 6 bases at V and 7 bases at J, with 19 bases between. This CDR3 spans 14 amino acids.

The chain couples TRBV19 to TRBJ1-5, with D hard to call. Germline V gene data show CDR1 as LNHDA and CDR2 as SQIVND (reference sequence). The CDR3 spans 14 residues. With 8 bases removed from V and 3 bases from J, the gap between germline ends came to 14 bases. CDR3 residues: CASGLGRNNQPQHF. CDR3 nucleotides: TGTGCCAGTGGGTTGGGGAGAAACAATCAGCCCCAGCATTTT.

Many counts were recorded for this clonotype. V usage is TRBV29-1 and J usage is TRBJ2-7; D is possibly TRBD1 (6 bases). The CDR3 runs 14 residues. V was shortened by 4 bases and J by 2 bases, with 15 bases between the two germline ends. Per germline, CDR1 SQVTM and CDR2 ANQGSEA. CDR3 residues: CSVAGTSGTYEQYF. The CDR3 DNA follows: TGCAGCGTTGCCGGGACATCTGGGACCTACGAGCAGTACTTC.

The table lists this clonotype with a few counts. The chain carries TRBV28 and TRBJ1-4, with D possibly being TRBD1 (5 bases). V dropped 3 bases and J dropped 3 bases, with 17 bases sitting between them. This CDR3 spans 17 amino acids. CDR1 MDHEN and CDR2 SYDVKM come from the germline V gene. CDR3 region: CASSLASGARSNEKLFF. Here the CDR3 DNA reads TGTGCCAGCAGTTTGGCGTCCGGGGCGAGGTCTAATGAAAAACTGTTTTTT.

This chain joins TRBV7-2 and TRBJ2-7; no firm D call. V was pared by 5 bases and J by 0 bases, with 11 bases between. The V gene's germline CDR1 is SGHTA and CDR2 FQGNSA. This CDR3 spans 14 amino acids. CDR3 sequence reads: CASSLDSASYEQYF. The CDR3, as DNA: TGTGCCAGCAGCCTCGACTCTGCCTCCTACGAGCAGTACTTC. Filled out from reference TRBV7-2 and TRBJ2-7, the complete variable domain reads GAGVSQSPSNKVTEKGKDVELRCDPISGHTALYWYRQSLGQGLEFLIYFQGNSAPDKSGLPSDRFSAERTGGSVSTLTIQRTQQEDSAVYLCASSLDSASYEQYFGPGTRLTVT.

The chain carries TRBV2 and TRBJ1-1; D not resolved. With 7 bases removed from V and 5 bases from J, the gap between germline ends came to 14 bases. From germline, CDR1 is SNHLY and CDR2 FYNNEI. This CDR3 spans 13 amino acids. As DNA, the CDR3 is TGTGCCAGCAAATGGCTCTCCAGGACTGAAGCTTTCTTT. This sequence encodes CASKWLSRTEAFF. Full variable domain (missing parts from reference TRBV2 and TRBJ1-1): EPEVTQTPSHQVTQMGQEVILRCVPISNHLYFYWYRQILGQKVEFLVSFYNNEISEKSEIFDDQFSVERPDGSNFTLKIRSTKLEDSAMYFCASKWLSRTEAFFGQGTRLTVV.

The V gene is TRBV5-1, the J gene TRBJ2-2; TRBD1 matches at 10 bases. This CDR3 comprises 15 residues. Germline CDR1 reads SGHRS; CDR2 reads YFSETQ. The ends lost 4 bases at V and 4 bases at J; junction bases unmatched: 4. The CDR3, as DNA: TGCGCCAGCAGCGGGACAGGGGATTCCACCGGGGAGCTGTTTTTT. Translated: CASSGTGDSTGELFF.

The genes are TRBV7-2 and TRBJ2-1; D unclear. Germline V gene data show CDR1 as SGHTA and CDR2 as FQGNSA. The CDR3 loop spans 15 amino acids. Deletions cut 3 bases from V and 8 bases from J, with 17 bases between. The DNA of the CDR3 is TGTGCCAGCAGCTTCTCCCGACTGGCTCGGGATGAGCAGTTCTTC. Its translation is CASSFSRLARDEQFF.

The chain uses TRBV28 and TRBJ2-7; TRBD2 agrees at 8 bases. Germline lookup yields CDR1 MDHEN and CDR2 SYDVKM. The V and J ends lost 5 bases and 6 bases, in that order; junction bases with no gene match: 12. This CDR3 contains 15 residues. CDR3 DNA sequence: TGTGCCAGCAGTCCCGCGGGGGGAAAGGTAGGCGAGCAGTACTTC. Protein product: CASSPAGGKVGEQYF.

CDR3 DNA sequence: TGTGCCAGCAGTTTAGCGGTTGCTAACTATGGCTACACCTTC. This gives the protein CASSLAVANYGYTF. This chain uses TRBV12-3 or TRBV12-4 with TRBJ1-2; D gene uncertain. The CDR3 length is 14 residues. Trimming left V 0 bases short and J 0 bases short, with 5 bases between.

This clonotype has more than one count but fewer than ten. The CDR3 region is CASSASTDTQYF. The DNA for the CDR3 is TGTGCCAGCAGTGCTAGCACAGATACGCAGTATTTT. The chain combines TRBV28 with TRBJ2-3; D not certain. The CDR3 loop spans 12 amino acids. Germline V gene lookup returns CDR1 MDHEN and CDR2 SYDVKM. V gave up 5 bases and J gave up 0 bases, with 3 bases separating them. Looking up the rest from reference TRBV28 and TRBJ2-3 gives the full variable domain: DVKVTQSSRYLVKRTGEKVFLECVQDMDHENMFWYRQDPGLGLRLIYFSYDVKMKEKGDIPEGYSVSREKKERFSLILESASTNQTSMYLCASSASTDTQYFGPGTRLTVL.

This clonotype was counted only a few times. For the CDR3, the DNA is TGTGCCAGCAGCCAAGACGGTGGCGCCCACCTGACCCAGTACTTC. Amino acid sequence: CASSQDGGAHLTQYF. V and J are TRBV7-9 and TRBJ2-5; D is uncertain. V lost 5 bases and J lost 7, with 20 bases in between. The CDR3 is 15 residues long. Germline-derived CDR1 and CDR2 are SEHNR and FQNEAQ (reference sequence).

In this sample, this clonotype turned up many times. The chain carries TRBV7-2 and TRBJ1-1; D not certain. V shed 0 bases and J shed 1 base, with 9 bases lying between them. This CDR3 comprises 15 residues. The germline gives CDR1 SGHTA, CDR2 FQGNSA. CDR3 DNA sequence: TGTGCCAGCAGCTTAGCCGCTGGGGAGAACACTGAAGCTTTCTTT. It is translated as CASSLAAGENTEAFF. Full variable domain (rest looked up from reference TRBV7-2 and TRBJ1-1): GAGVSQSPSNKVTEKGKDVELRCDPISGHTALYWYRQSLGQGLEFLIYFQGNSAPDKSGLPSDRFSAERTGGSVSTLTIQRTQQEDSAVYLCASSLAAGENTEAFFGQGTRLTVV.

Ten or more counts support this clonotype. The V and J genes are TRBV5-1 and TRBJ2-7, with D maybe TRBD1 (6 bases). This CDR3 has 15 amino acids. Trimming took off 4 bases at V and 6 bases at J, with 20 bases between the two ends. Germline V gives CDR1 SGHRS, CDR2 YFSETQ. For the CDR3, the DNA is TGCGCCAGCAGCCCGGATCTAGGGGGTTATCGCGAGCAGTACTTC. Translated: CASSPDLGGYREQYF.

This clonotype was seen only a few times. The chain joins TRBV10-3 to TRBJ2-6; TRBD1 matches 8 bases. The germline V gene encodes CDR1 ENHRY and CDR2 SYGVKD. The J segment lost 0 bases and the V segment lost 6 bases, leaving 4 bases of the junction unmatched. The CDR3 has 16 amino acids. CDR3 sequence reads: CAISPGQVSGANVLTF. CDR3 in DNA: TGTGCCATCAGCCCGGGACAGGTCTCTGGGGCCAACGTCCTGACTTTC.

This clonotype was detected only a few times. V gene TRBV20-1 combines with J gene TRBJ1-2; no definite D call. The CDR3 has 12 amino acids. Between the trimmed V and J ends, which lost 3 bases and 13 bases, there was a span of 18 bases. Germline CDR1 reads DFQATT; CDR2 reads SNEGSKA (reference sequence). In DNA, the CDR3 is TGCAGTGCTAGTAGGGCGACCCCGACTAGCACCTTC. It codes for CSASRATPTSTF.

This clonotype has a handful of counts. The genes are TRBV10-3 and TRBJ1-1, with D unresolved. V lost 3 bases to trimming and J lost 1 base, with 6 bases between them. This CDR3 region has 13 residues. Germline V lookup: CDR1 ENHRY, CDR2 SYGVKD. The CDR3 bases are TGTGCCATCAGTGAAATAGAGAACACTGAAGCTTTCTTT. The encoded protein is CAISEIENTEAFF.

The sample holds many counts of this clonotype. The V call is TRBV29-1, the J call TRBJ2-6, with D tentatively TRBD1 (5 bases). Germline V gene sequence: CDR1 SQVTM, CDR2 ANQGSEA. The CDR3 is made up of 13 amino acids. V lost 5 bases, J lost 0 bases, and 5 bases lay in between. CDR3 bases: TGCAGCGTTAGGGGCTCTGGGGCCAACGTCCTGACTTTC. This sequence encodes CSVRGSGANVLTF. Combining the CDR3 with reference TRBV29-1 and TRBJ2-6 gives the whole variable domain SAVISQKPSRDICQRGTSLTIQCQVDSQVTMMFWYRQQPGQSLTLIATANQGSEATYESGFVIDKFPISRPNLTFSTLTVSNMSPEDSSIYLCSVRGSGANVLTFGAGSRLTVL.

This clonotype was observed a handful of times. This chain connects TRBV30 to TRBJ1-2; unclear D gene. The ends were cut back, 0 bases at V and 2 bases at J, with 7 bases in the middle. Germline values: CDR1 GTSNPN, CDR2 SVGIG (reference sequence). The CDR3 length is 13 residues. CDR3 nucleotide sequence: TGTGCCTGGAGTGTCTCGACGAACTATGGCTACACCTTC. Protein: CAWSVSTNYGYTF.

This chain joins TRBV5-8 and TRBJ1-1; a weak D match, TRBD1 (5 bases). CDR3 length equals 16 residues. V was clipped by 1 base and J by 1 base, with 14 bases between them. Germline loops: CDR1 SGHTS, CDR2 YDEGEE. The CDR3 here is CASSLTPGLTNTEAFF. For the CDR3, the DNA is TGTGCCAGCAGCTTGACGCCGGGACTTACGAACACTGAAGCTTTCTTT.

The sample holds a few counts of this clonotype. This chain connects TRBV20-1 to TRBJ2-5; TRBD2 matches at 9 bases. The CDR3 has 13 amino acids. The V gene end was trimmed by 3 bases and the J gene end by 3 bases; junction bases not matched to a gene: 2. The germline V gene encodes CDR1 DFQATT and CDR2 SNEGSKA (reference sequence). CDR3 nucleotide sequence: TGCAGTGCTAGGAGACTAGCGGAAGAGACCCAGTACTTC. Translating gives CSARRLAEETQYF.

This clonotype showed up many times. This chain links TRBV19 with TRBJ1-2; D unresolved. The CDR3 length is 11 residues. V gave up 8 bases and J gave up 8 bases, with 12 bases separating them. Per germline, CDR1 LNHDA and CDR2 SQIVND (reference sequence). In nucleotides, the CDR3 is TGTGCCAGTGCTGGAGGTCCAGGCTACACCTTC. Amino acid sequence: CASAGGPGYTF.